This entry describes one T cell receptor beta chain. Antigen specificity is unknown. MiXCR, applied by TCRdb to the 5' RACE reads, yields one record per CDR3 protein. The sample holds 40,000 to 60,000 distinct CDR3 sequences; approximately 12% are singletons and the top ten take around 25%. This sample stems from a study of T-cell memory formation after mild COVID-19. The overall study: The two donors had largely donor-specific TCR clusters. Study-wide findings and caveats: Contracting CD4+ clones lay largely in CM and EM, with CD8+ ones residing in EMRA.

The CDR3 is made up of 16 amino acids. With V trimmed by 0 bases and J by 1 base, 5 bases remained unmatched. Sequenced material: PBMCs or a T cell subset sorted from them (not recorded which). The chain links TRBV12-3 or TRBV12-4 to TRBJ2-5, with 7 nucleotides matching TRBD1. The TCR was taken from a man between 18 and 35 years old who had mild COVID-19 (a few samples of this study predate the infection). Cell type and time point are not known. The CDR3 region is CASSLAGTAAQETQYF. CDR3 in DNA: TGTGCCAGCAGTTTAGCTGGGACAGCAGCCCAAGAGACCCAGTACTTC.